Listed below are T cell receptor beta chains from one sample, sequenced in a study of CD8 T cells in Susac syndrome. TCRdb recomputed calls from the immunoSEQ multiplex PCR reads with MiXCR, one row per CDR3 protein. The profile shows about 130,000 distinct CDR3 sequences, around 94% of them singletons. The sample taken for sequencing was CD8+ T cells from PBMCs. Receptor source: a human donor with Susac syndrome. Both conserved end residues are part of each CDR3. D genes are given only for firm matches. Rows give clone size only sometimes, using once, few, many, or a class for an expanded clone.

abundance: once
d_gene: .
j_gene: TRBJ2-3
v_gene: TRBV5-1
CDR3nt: TGCGCCAGCGGCAGGGACTCCTCCACAGATACGCAGTATTTT
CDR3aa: CASGRDSSTDTQYF

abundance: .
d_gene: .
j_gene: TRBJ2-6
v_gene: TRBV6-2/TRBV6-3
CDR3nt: TGTGCCAGCAGTTCTAAGGGGTCTGGGGCCAACGTCCTGACTTTC
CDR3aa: CASSSKGSGANVLTF

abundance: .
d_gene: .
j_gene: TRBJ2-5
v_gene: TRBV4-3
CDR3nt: TGCGCCAGCAGCCAAGGGTTAAGAGCGTACCAAGAGACCCAGTACTTC
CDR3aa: CASSQGLRAYQETQYF

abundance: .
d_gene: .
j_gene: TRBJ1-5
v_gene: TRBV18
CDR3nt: TGTGCCAGCTCACCTATACAGGGACTGCAGCCCCAGCATTTT
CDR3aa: CASSPIQGLQPQHF

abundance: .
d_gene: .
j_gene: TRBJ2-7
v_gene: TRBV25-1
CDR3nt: TGTGCCAGCAGTGTGACTAACTACGAGCAGTACTTC
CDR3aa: CASSVTNYEQYF

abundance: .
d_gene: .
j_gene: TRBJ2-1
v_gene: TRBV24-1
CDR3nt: TGTGCCACCACGGGGGACCCAGACAATGAGCAGTTCTTC
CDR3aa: CATTGDPDNEQFF

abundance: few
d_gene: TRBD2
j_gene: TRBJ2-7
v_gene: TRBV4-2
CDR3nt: TGTGCCAGCAGCCAAGAAGGAGCGGGGAGCTACGAGCAGTACTTC
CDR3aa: CASSQEGAGSYEQYF

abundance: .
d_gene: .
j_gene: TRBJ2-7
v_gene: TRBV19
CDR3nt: TGTGCCAGTACCCAGAGAGGCTACGAGCAGTACTTC
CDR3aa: CASTQRGYEQYF

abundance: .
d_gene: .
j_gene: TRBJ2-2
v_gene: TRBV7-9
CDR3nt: TGTGCCAGCAGCCCTGAAGACGGTACCGGGGAGCTGTTTTTT
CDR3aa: CASSPEDGTGELFF

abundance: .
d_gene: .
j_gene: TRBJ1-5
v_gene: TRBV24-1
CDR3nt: TGTGCCACCAGTCCAGAGAATAGCAATCAGCCCCAGCATTTT
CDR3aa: CATSPENSNQPQHF

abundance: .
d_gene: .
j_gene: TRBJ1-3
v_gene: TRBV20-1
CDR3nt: TGCAGTGCTAGACGGGAGCAGGGTGACGGAAACACCATATATTTT
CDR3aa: CSARREQGDGNTIYF

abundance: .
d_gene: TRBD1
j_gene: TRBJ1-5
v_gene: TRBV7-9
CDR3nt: TGTGCCAGCAGCTTGGGAACAGGGGGTAGCAATCAGCCCCAGCATTTT
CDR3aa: CASSLGTGGSNQPQHF

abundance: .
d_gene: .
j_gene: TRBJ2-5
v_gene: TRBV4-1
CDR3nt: TGCGCCAGCAGCCAGCGGGGGCTACAAGAGACCCAGTACTTC
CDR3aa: CASSQRGLQETQYF